These 20 T cell receptor beta chains share one sample of origin, sequenced in a study of blood T cell repertoires in COVID-19. Assay used: immunoSEQ multiplex PCR; TCRdb lists only in-frame clones, some missing. The table shows 30,000 to 40,000 clones, with approximately 95% occurring only once. Sequencing was done on a sample of peripheral blood. The receptor source for this set is a male donor with active COVID-19.

The genes are TRBV5-4 and TRBJ2-7, with TRBD1 identical over 7 bases. This CDR3 comprises 14 residues. Germline V lookup: CDR1 SGHNT, CDR2 YYREEE (reference sequence). The V segment lost 4 bases and the J segment 4 bases; nucleotides outside the gene matches: 8. CDR3 amino acids: CASSATGLSYEQYF. The CDR3 DNA follows: TGTGCCAGCAGCGCGACAGGGCTCTCATACGAGCAGTACTTC.

This clone was detected once. The V gene is TRBV29-1, the J gene TRBJ1-1; possible D gene TRBD1, 5 bases. Trimming pared 5 bases from V and 7 bases from J, leaving 14 bases between. Germline V gene sequence: CDR1 SQVTM, CDR2 ANQGSEA. The length of the CDR3 is 12 residues. CDR3 region: CSVSGILGEAFF. The CDR3 DNA is TGCAGCGTTTCAGGGATACTTGGTGAAGCTTTCTTT.

This chain joins TRBV2 and TRBJ2-1, with 9 nucleotides matching TRBD1. The germline V gene encodes CDR1 SNHLY and CDR2 FYNNEI. The V gene end was trimmed by 11 bases and the J gene end by 7 bases; junction bases not matched to a gene: 9. The CDR3 runs 13 residues. CDR3 nucleotide sequence: TGTGCCCTGGGGGGACAGGGTAGGAATGAGCAGTTCTTC. Translated, it gives CALGGQGRNEQFF.

The chain uses TRBV7-8 and TRBJ1-3; TRBD1 might be the D (6 bases). Per the germline V gene, CDR1 is SGHVS and CDR2 is FQNEAQ. The CDR3 runs to 16 residues. Trimming cost V 3 bases and J 3 bases, with 15 bases left between them. CDR3 nucleotides: TGTGCCAGCAGCTTCGGTCAGGGGTTTGGTGGAAACACCATATATTTT. Its translation: CASSFGQGFGGNTIYF.

The chain has TRBV3-1 (or the pseudogene TRBV3-2) and TRBJ2-1, with 10 bases that match TRBD1. The V and J ends lost 3 bases and 3 bases, in that order; junction bases with no gene match: 5. This CDR3 has 16 amino acids. Germline CDR1 and CDR2: LGHDT and YNNKEL (reference sequence). The CDR3 loop is CASSQPRDRGYNEQFF. The CDR3 DNA follows: TGTGCCAGCAGCCAGCCGCGGGACAGGGGCTACAATGAGCAGTTCTTC.

V and J are TRBV3-1 (or the pseudogene TRBV3-2) and TRBJ1-1; D is perhaps TRBD1 (5 bases). The CDR3 is 14 residues long. CDR1 and CDR2 from the germline V gene are LGHDT and YNNKEL (reference sequence). V lost 3 bases and J 2 bases, leaving 10 bases between the germline ends. The CDR3 spells CASSQVDRNTEAFF. As DNA, the CDR3 is TGTGCCAGCAGCCAGGTAGACAGAAACACTGAAGCTTTCTTT.

The chain recombines TRBV19 with TRBJ1-4; TRBD1 might be the D (6 bases). The CDR3 consists of 14 residues. Trimming took off 3 bases at V and 8 bases at J, with 13 bases between the two ends. The germline V gene encodes CDR1 LNHDA and CDR2 SQIVND (reference sequence). As DNA, the CDR3 is TGTGCCAGTAGTATCCGGGGGGCTGAAGAAAAACTGTTTTTT. Its translation is CASSIRGAEEKLFF.

The chain couples TRBV7-9 to TRBJ2-7; weak D call: TRBD2 (6 bases). V was pared by 4 bases and J by 2 bases, with 15 bases between. Per the germline V gene, CDR1 is SEHNR and CDR2 is FQNEAQ (reference sequence). The CDR3 extends over 15 amino acids. The CDR3 protein is CASSSTGDSPYEQYF. CDR3 DNA: TGTGCCAGCAGCTCCACGGGGGACTCACCCTACGAGCAGTACTTC.

V is TRBV5-1 and J is TRBJ2-5; 8 nucleotides match TRBD2. Trimming took 1 base from V and 4 from J; bases not matched to a gene: 6. The CDR3 totals 15 residues. Germline CDR1 reads SGHRS; CDR2 reads YFSETQ. The CDR3 region is CASSLLGTRGETQYF. CDR3 bases: TGCGCCAGCAGCTTGTTGGGGACTAGGGGAGAGACCCAGTACTTC.

This clone was seen only a few times. V is TRBV7-3 and J is TRBJ1-2; 8 bases match TRBD1. J gave up 6 bases and V 5 bases, and 8 bases lay outside the gene matches. Germline V gene data show CDR1 as SGHTA and CDR2 as FQGTGA. The CDR3 is 14 residues long. CDR3 nucleotide sequence: TGTGCCAGCAGCCAGACAGGGGACGTAGATGGCTACACCTTC. As protein: CASSQTGDVDGYTF. Variable domain in full (rest from reference TRBV7-3 and TRBJ1-2): GAGVSQTPSNKVTEKGKYVELRCDPISGHTALYWYRQSLGQGPEFLIYFQGTGAADDSGLPNDRFFAVRPEGSVSTLKIQRTERGDSAVYLCASSQTGDVDGYTFGSGTRLTVV.

The chain uses TRBV4-2 and TRBJ2-7; a possible D gene is TRBD1 (6 bases). V lost 1 base, J lost 6 bases, and 13 bases lay in between. Germline V gene sequence: CDR1 LGHNA, CDR2 YNFKEQ. The CDR3 length is 14 residues. CDR3 region: CASSQVGAGGEQYF. DNA of the CDR3: TGTGCCAGCAGCCAAGTGGGGGCCGGCGGCGAGCAGTACTTC.

The chain employs TRBV7-9 and TRBJ2-1, with a tentative D call TRBD1 (6 bases). From germline, CDR1 is SEHNR and CDR2 FQNEAQ (reference sequence). The CDR3 extends over 13 amino acids. V was trimmed by 3 bases and J by 10 bases, leaving 13 bases between them. CDR3: CASSFTGQSEQFF. CDR3 DNA: TGTGCCAGCAGCTTCACAGGGCAGAGCGAGCAGTTCTTC.

CDR3 DNA: TGTGCCAGCAGCGAGACTAGACAGGGAGCTAACTATGGCTACACCTTC. Its protein is CASSETRQGANYGYTF. The rearrangement links TRBV7-9 to TRBJ1-2; 7 bases line up with TRBD1. Germline V gives CDR1 SEHNR, CDR2 FQNEAQ (reference sequence). The trim removed 5 bases at V and 0 bases at J, leaving 9 bases unmatched. This CDR3 has 16 amino acids.

The rearrangement uses TRBV7-3 and TRBJ1-1, with D maybe TRBD1 (5 bases). V lost 5 bases and J 9 bases, leaving 16 bases between the germline ends. The CDR3 loop spans 13 amino acids. Germline CDR1 and CDR2: SGHTA and FQGTGA. The CDR3 sequence: CASSPNTYRQAFF. The CDR3, as DNA: TGTGCCAGCAGCCCTAATACGTACAGGCAAGCTTTCTTT.

This clone showed up just once. This sequence joins TRBV18 and TRBJ1-5; 9 bases are shared with TRBD1. Germline V gene data show CDR1 as KGHSH and CDR2 as LQKENI. V was pared by 4 bases and J by 2 bases, with 3 bases of the junction left unmatched. CDR3 size: 15 residues. CDR3 sequence reads: CASSRDREGNQPQHF. The DNA for the CDR3 is TGTGCCAGCTCACGGGACAGGGAAGGCAATCAGCCCCAGCATTTT.

The gene calls are TRBV10-2 and TRBJ1-2; possibly TRBD1 for D (5 bases). Germline V lookup: CDR1 WSHSY, CDR2 SAAADI. There are 17 residues in the CDR3. The V and J ends lost 5 bases and 5 bases respectively, with 24 bases between them. The CDR3 coding sequence is TGCGCCAGCAGTTCTGGGGACTCGAAAGTTTGGTTTTATGGCTACACCTTC. This sequence encodes CASSSGDSKVWFYGYTF.

CDR3 coding DNA: TGTGCCAGCAGCTTAAATTCCGGGACAGCGAGTTTAATGAACACTGAAGCTTTCTTT. This translates into CASSLNSGTASLMNTEAFF. The chain carries TRBV7-9 and TRBJ1-1, with 7 bases fitting TRBD1. The CDR3 sequence is 19 residues long. The J segment lost 0 bases and the V segment lost 2 bases, leaving 15 bases of the junction unmatched. The germline gives CDR1 SEHNR, CDR2 FQNEAQ (reference sequence).

The J gene is TRBJ2-7, the V gene TRBV19; possible D gene TRBD2, 6 bases. The CDR3 contains 14 residues. Germline loops: CDR1 LNHDA, CDR2 SQIVND (reference sequence). V was cut by 1 base and J by 4 bases, with 11 bases left in between. The CDR3 sequence: CASSIVSGTYEQYF. The CDR3 nucleotides are TGTGCCAGTAGTATAGTCTCTGGGACTTACGAGCAGTACTTC.

The chain is built from TRBV5-5 and TRBJ1-2; D is possibly TRBD1 (6 bases). Germline CDR1 SGHKS, CDR2 YYEKEE (reference sequence). The ends were cut back, 3 bases at V and 8 bases at J, with 20 bases in the middle. The CDR3 runs to 15 residues. DNA of the CDR3: TGTGCCAGCAGCTCCACACAGGGATCCCCTCGCGGCTACACCTTC. This sequence encodes CASSSTQGSPRGYTF.

This clone was seen just once. The rearrangement joins TRBV7-8 to TRBJ2-2; 7 nucleotides match TRBD2. The CDR3 sequence is 14 residues long. With V trimmed by 5 bases and J by 0 bases, 0 bases remained unmatched. Per germline, CDR1 SGHVS and CDR2 FQNEAQ. The CDR3 protein is CASSSGANTGELFF. CDR3 nucleotides: TGTGCCAGCAGCAGCGGGGCGAACACCGGGGAGCTGTTTTTT.